The rows below give T cell receptor beta chains drawn from one sample of a study of OX40 agonist ivuxolimab in advanced cancers. Libraries were prepared by immunoSEQ multiplex PCR; TCRdb keeps only in-frame clonotypes and omits some of them. The data show about 77,000 clones, around 85% seen once. Source: CD4+ or CD8+ T cells sorted from blood, taken in a trial of the OX40 agonist ivuxolimab. Source of these receptors: an adult with an advanced solid tumor such as melanoma, head and neck, liver or kidney cancer. Each CDR3 is given with its conserved first and last residue. Fields, in order: J gene, V gene, clone size, D gene, CDR3 DNA, CDR3 protein. D genes are given only for firm matches. A row's size may be missing; if present it is once, few, many or a size class.

j_call: TRBJ2-2; v_call: TRBV7-9; clone_size: once; d_call: -; cdr3_nt: TGTGCCAGCAGCAAGGACTGGCAACCCACCGGGGAGCTGTTTTTT; cdr3_aa: CASSKDWQPTGELFF
j_call: TRBJ2-7; v_call: TRBV9; clone_size: -; d_call: TRBD2; cdr3_nt: TGTGCCAGCAGCGTAGCGGTAGCGGGAGTCTCCGAGCAGTACTTC; cdr3_aa: CASSVAVAGVSEQYF
j_call: TRBJ1-2; v_call: TRBV15; clone_size: -; d_call: -; cdr3_nt: TGTGCCACCAGCAGATTACAGGGTCATGGCTACACCTTC; cdr3_aa: CATSRLQGHGYTF
j_call: TRBJ1-1; v_call: TRBV5-5; clone_size: -; d_call: -; cdr3_nt: TGTGCCAGCAGCTTGGATCCCAGGGTCGTCACTGAAGCTTTCTTT; cdr3_aa: CASSLDPRVVTEAFF
j_call: TRBJ2-1; v_call: TRBV5-1; clone_size: -; d_call: TRBD2; cdr3_nt: TGCGCCAGCAGCTTGGTGGGGCGGGGGGCCTACAATGAGCAGTTCTTC; cdr3_aa: CASSLVGRGAYNEQFF
j_call: TRBJ1-6; v_call: TRBV6-1; clone_size: -; d_call: TRBD1; cdr3_nt: TGTGCCAGCAGTCCCGACAGGGCAGATTCACCCCTCCACTTT; cdr3_aa: CASSPDRADSPLHF
j_call: TRBJ1-1; v_call: TRBV4-1; clone_size: -; d_call: -; cdr3_nt: TGCGCCAGCAGCCAAGATTTGTTCGGCAGCACTGAAGCTTTCTTT; cdr3_aa: CASSQDLFGSTEAFF
j_call: TRBJ2-2; v_call: TRBV4-3; clone_size: -; d_call: TRBD1; cdr3_nt: TGCGCCAGCAGCCAGGAACAGGGGCGCCTCGACACCGGGGAGCTGTTTTTT; cdr3_aa: CASSQEQGRLDTGELFF
j_call: TRBJ1-1; v_call: TRBV7-8; clone_size: -; d_call: TRBD1; cdr3_nt: TGTGCCAGCAGCTACCGGGACAGGGGGACTGAAGCTTTCTTT; cdr3_aa: CASSYRDRGTEAFF
j_call: TRBJ1-1; v_call: TRBV2; clone_size: -; d_call: -; cdr3_nt: TGTGCCAGCATCAGACTACGGGACACTGAAGCTTTCTTT; cdr3_aa: CASIRLRDTEAFF